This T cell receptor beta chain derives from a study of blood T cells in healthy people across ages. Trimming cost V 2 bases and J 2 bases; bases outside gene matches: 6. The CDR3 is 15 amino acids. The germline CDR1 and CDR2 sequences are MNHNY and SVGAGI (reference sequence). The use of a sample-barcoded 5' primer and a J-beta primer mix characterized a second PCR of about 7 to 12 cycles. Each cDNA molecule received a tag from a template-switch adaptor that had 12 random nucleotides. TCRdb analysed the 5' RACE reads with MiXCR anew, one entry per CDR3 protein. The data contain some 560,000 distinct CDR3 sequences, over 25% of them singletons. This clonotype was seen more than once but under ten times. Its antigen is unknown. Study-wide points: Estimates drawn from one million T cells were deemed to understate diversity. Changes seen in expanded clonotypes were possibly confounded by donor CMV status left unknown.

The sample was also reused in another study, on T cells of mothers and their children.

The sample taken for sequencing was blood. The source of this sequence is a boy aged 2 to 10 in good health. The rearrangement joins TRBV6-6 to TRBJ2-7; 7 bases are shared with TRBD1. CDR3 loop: CASSYTGTDPYEQYF. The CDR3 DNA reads TGTGCCAGCAGTTACACCGGGACAGATCCCTACGAGCAGTACTTC.